These 30 T cell receptor beta chains originate from one sample sequenced in a study of blood T cells in healthy people across ages. A J-beta primer mix and a sample-barcoded 5' primer were used in a second PCR of about 7 to 12 cycles. Each CDR3 protein is one row after TCRdb ran MiXCR on the 5' RACE reads. The sample contains almost 1 million distinct CDR3 sequences, 51% of which appear only once. The sequenced sample was blood. The receptors stem from a woman aged 60-75 years in good health.

This clonotype has just a few counts. This chain joins TRBV28 and TRBJ2-1; 10 positions agree with TRBD2. The V segment lost 1 base and the J segment 3 bases; nucleotides outside the gene matches: 3. Germline V gene data show CDR1 as MDHEN and CDR2 as SYDVKM. The CDR3 covers 16 residues. The CDR3 DNA is TGTGCCAGCAGTTTATCCGTAGCGGGAGGCTACAATGAGCAGTTCTTC. This gives the protein CASSLSVAGGYNEQFF.

The rearrangement links TRBV29-1 to TRBJ1-2; D is unresolved. CDR1 is SQVTM and CDR2 is ANQGSEA in the germline V gene. V lost 6 bases, J lost 4 bases, and 9 bases lay in between. This CDR3 is built from 11 residues. The DNA of the CDR3 is TGCAGCGTCTACGACGGCTATGGCTACACCTTC. This codes for CSVYDGYGYTF.

The J gene is TRBJ2-1, the V gene TRBV29-1, with TRBD2 matching over 7 bases. This CDR3 region has 13 residues. J lost 4 bases, V lost 4 bases, and 4 bases had no gene match. CDR1 is SQVTM and CDR2 is ANQGSEA in the germline V gene. The CDR3 bases are TGCAGCGTTGTGGGACTACCTTACAATGAGCAGTTCTTC. Its protein product is CSVVGLPYNEQFF.

The V gene is TRBV20-1, the J gene TRBJ2-2; unclear D gene. CDR1 DFQATT and CDR2 SNEGSKA come from the germline V gene (reference sequence). Trimming stripped 1 base from V and 6 bases from J, with 9 bases between. The length of the CDR3 is 13 residues. CDR3 nucleotide sequence: TGCAGTGCTAGAGGTCTAATCCCCGGGGAGCTGTTTTTT. Protein sequence: CSARGLIPGELFF.

The chain uses TRBV15 and TRBJ2-5, with D tentatively TRBD1 (6 bases). V lost 5 bases and J 4 bases, leaving 11 bases between the germline ends. The germline V gene encodes CDR1 LNHNV and CDR2 YYDKDF (reference sequence). This CDR3 spans 13 amino acids. DNA of the CDR3: TGTGCCACCAGCGCAGGGGCCGGAGAGACCCAGTACTTC. This gives the protein CATSAGAGETQYF.

This clonotype was found once. The chain recombines TRBV7-9 with TRBJ1-2, with 9 bases identical to TRBD1. V shed 2 bases, J shed 8 bases, and the junction held 9 bases outside the gene matches. CDR1 and CDR2 (germline): SEHNR, FQNEAQ (reference sequence). The CDR3 contains 15 residues. The CDR3, as DNA: TGTGCCAGCAGCTTAAAAACCGGGACAGGGAGCGGCTACACCTTC. As protein: CASSLKTGTGSGYTF.

This clonotype was seen a few times. The chain is built from TRBV29-1 and TRBJ2-1; no clear D gene. The V gene lost 0 bases and the J gene lost 9 bases, with 18 bases spanning the gap. CDR3 length: 15 amino acids. Germline CDR1 is SQVTM and CDR2 is ANQGSEA. The CDR3 nucleotides are TGCAGCGTTGAAGATCCGGTAGTAGGTGGTGGTGAGCAGTTCTTC. Protein product: CSVEDPVVGGGEQFF.

This clonotype was recorded a few times. V and J are TRBV12-3 or TRBV12-4 and TRBJ2-7; possible D gene TRBD2, 6 bases. The CDR3 totals 15 residues. The V gene lost 5 bases and the J gene lost 2 bases, with 16 bases spanning the gap. CDR3 DNA: TGTGCCAGCAGTACCTCCGGGCCGGGGGCCTACGAGCAGTACTTC. Amino acids: CASSTSGPGAYEQYF.

This chain connects TRBV20-1 to TRBJ2-7, with 8 bases identical to TRBD2. Germline trimming cut 5 bases from V and 0 bases from J; bases unmatched to any gene: 6. This CDR3 region has 14 residues. Per germline, CDR1 DFQATT and CDR2 SNEGSKA (reference sequence). The CDR3 DNA sequence: TGCAGTGCTCGTAGCGGGGTGAGCTCCTACGAGCAGTACTTC. As protein: CSARSGVSSYEQYF.

A single count supports this clonotype. The V and J genes are TRBV18 and TRBJ2-1; D ambiguous. V was shortened by 3 bases and J by 8 bases, with 14 bases between the two germline ends. Germline assignment: CDR1 KGHSH and CDR2 LQKENI. This CDR3 has 14 residues. The CDR3 DNA reads TGTGCCAGCTCACCTCTCCTGAGCGCCGATGAGCAGTTCTTC. It is translated as CASSPLLSADEQFF.

V is TRBV7-2 and J is TRBJ2-7; 13 nucleotides agree with TRBD2. Looked up from germline, CDR1 is SGHTA and CDR2 is FQGNSA. V was clipped by 5 bases and J by 4 bases; unmatched bases: 8. The CDR3 totals 16 residues. The CDR3 is CASSPRTSGSRYEQYF. DNA for the CDR3: TGTGCCAGCAGCCCCAGGACTAGCGGGAGTAGGTACGAGCAGTACTTC.

This chain joins TRBV7-2 and TRBJ2-7; D remains unclear. CDR3 length: 14 residues. V dropped 2 bases and J dropped 2 bases, with 10 bases sitting between them. Germline loops: CDR1 SGHTA, CDR2 FQGNSA. CDR3 residues: CASSLIGFAYEQYF. The DNA for the CDR3 is TGTGCCAGCAGCTTAATTGGCTTCGCCTACGAGCAGTACTTC.

The rearrangement links TRBV12-3 or TRBV12-4 to TRBJ2-4; D may be TRBD2 (6 bases). The J call could be wrong; TRBJ2-7 is a better fit for the DNA end. The CDR3 sequence is 15 residues long. The CDR3 nucleotides are TGTGCCAGCAGTTTATTGCGGGGAAAAGCCTACGAGCAGTACTTC. It is translated as CASSLLRGKAYEQYF.

This chain connects TRBV7-9 to TRBJ2-1, with 9 bases fitting TRBD2. The CDR3 sequence is 16 residues long. CDR1 is SEHNR and CDR2 is FQNEAQ in the germline V gene (reference sequence). V shed 0 bases, J shed 4 bases, and the junction held 4 bases outside the gene matches. The DNA of the CDR3 is TGTGCCAGCAGCTTAGCCCTAGCGGGAATGTACAATGAGCAGTTCTTC. Translated, it gives CASSLALAGMYNEQFF.

This clonotype was observed a handful of times. This may be a read error: a much more frequent sequence differs by one nucleotide. The chain carries TRBV6-5 and TRBJ2-7, with 8 bases aligning to TRBD1. The CDR3 runs to 15 residues. Trimming at V came to 6 bases and at J to 7 bases, leaving 14 bases not matched to a gene. Germline loops: CDR1 MNHEY, CDR2 SVGAGI. The CDR3 here is CASRARTGSYNEQYF. Here the CDR3 DNA reads TGTGCCAGCAGAGCGAGGACAGGGTCGTACAATGAGCAGTACTTC.

The rearrangement joins TRBV20-1 to TRBJ2-1; 7 bases map to TRBD2. V gave up 3 bases and J gave up 2 bases; unmatched junction bases: 13. Germline lookup yields CDR1 DFQATT and CDR2 SNEGSKA (reference sequence). The CDR3 spans 17 residues. The CDR3 DNA reads as TGCAGTGCTAGGTCCCGGACTAGACGGGTTGCCTACAATGAGCAGTTCTTC. This encodes CSARSRTRRVAYNEQFF.

V is TRBV7-9 and J is TRBJ1-4, with 7 bases fitting TRBD1. The V gene end was trimmed by 3 bases and the J gene end by 4 bases; junction bases not matched to a gene: 5. Germline CDR1 and CDR2: SEHNR and FQNEAQ (reference sequence). The CDR3 is made up of 15 amino acids. The CDR3 DNA follows: TGTGCCAGCAGCTTGGCAGGGGGGATTAATGAAAAACTGTTTTTT. It codes for CASSLAGGINEKLFF.

This clonotype was observed a few times. The chain recombines TRBV29-1 with TRBJ2-5; 7 bases match TRBD1. The DNA end favors TRBJ2-7, so the J call may be wrong. Germline lookup yields CDR1 SQVTM and CDR2 ANQGSEA. This CDR3 has 13 amino acids. The CDR3, as DNA: TGCAGCGCAAGGGACAGCGGCTTCTACGAGCAGTACTTC. Residues: CSARDSGFYEQYF.

The table lists this clonotype with a few counts. The chain couples TRBV20-1 to TRBJ2-1, with 10 nucleotides matching TRBD1. Germline trimming cut 4 bases from V and 3 bases from J; bases unmatched to any gene: 3. The CDR3 contains 14 residues. Germline V gene sequence: CDR1 DFQATT, CDR2 SNEGSKA (reference sequence). CDR3 in amino acids: CSATGDRGYNEQFF. The DNA of the CDR3 is TGCAGTGCTACAGGGGACAGGGGCTACAATGAGCAGTTCTTC.

This clonotype was seen at least ten times. This chain joins TRBV20-1 and TRBJ2-3; D ambiguous. This CDR3 is 11 amino acids long. CDR1 and CDR2 from the germline V gene are DFQATT and SNEGSKA (reference sequence). Trimming pared 4 bases from V and 6 bases from J, leaving 8 bases between. The CDR3 sequence: CSAILGDTQYF. CDR3 DNA sequence: TGCAGTGCTATCCTGGGGGATACGCAGTATTTT.

This clonotype was picked up one time. V gene TRBV3-1 combines with J gene TRBJ2-7; the D gene is possibly TRBD2 (7 bases). The germline CDR1 and CDR2 sequences are LGHDT and YNNKEL (reference sequence). Trimming removed 3 bases at V and 3 bases at J, with 12 bases between. The CDR3 runs 14 residues. CDR3 DNA: TGTGCCAGCAGCCATGAGGGGGGGAGCTACGAGCAGTACTTC. Amino acid sequence: CASSHEGGSYEQYF.

V and J are TRBV2 and TRBJ1-4; possibly TRBD1 for D (6 bases). V was pared by 5 bases and J by 5 bases, with 12 bases between. CDR1 is SNHLY and CDR2 is FYNNEI in the germline V gene. This CDR3 is 14 amino acids long. The CDR3 sequence: CASSLQGGNEKLFF. The CDR3 DNA sequence: TGTGCCAGCAGTTTACAGGGCGGGAATGAAAAACTGTTTTTT.

The rearrangement uses TRBV20-1 and TRBJ2-3; D may be TRBD2 (5 bases). This CDR3 is 12 amino acids long. The V and J ends lost 2 bases and 4 bases respectively, with 7 bases between them. Germline V gene lookup returns CDR1 DFQATT and CDR2 SNEGSKA (reference sequence). CDR3 sequence reads: CSARFGADTQYF. As DNA, the CDR3 is TGCAGTGCTAGATTCGGGGCAGATACGCAGTATTTT.

This clonotype was seen a handful of times. The chain recombines TRBV5-6 with TRBJ2-1; D may be TRBD1 (6 bases). The CDR3 is made up of 13 amino acids. V shed 4 bases and J shed 3 bases, with 8 bases lying between them. Germline assignment: CDR1 SGHDT and CDR2 YYEEEE. The CDR3 DNA reads as TGTGCCAGCAGCGGGGACAACTACAATGAGCAGTTCTTC. Protein product: CASSGDNYNEQFF.

This clonotype was found many times. The chain carries TRBV4-1 and TRBJ2-7; the D gene is possibly TRBD2 (6 bases). Germline CDR1 reads MGHRA; CDR2 reads YSYEKL. The germline V and J ends were trimmed by 3 bases and 7 bases, with 13 bases remaining between them. The CDR3 contains 13 residues. In nucleotides, the CDR3 is TGCGCCAGCAGCCACGGGGGAACAGGAGAGCAGTACTTC. It is translated as CASSHGGTGEQYF.

This clonotype showed up just a few times. The V call is TRBV11-2, the J call TRBJ2-5, with a weak D call TRBD2 (5 bases). The CDR3 is 12 amino acids. CDR1 and CDR2 (germline): SGHAT, FQNNGV. V lost 11 bases and J 9 bases, leaving 19 bases between the germline ends. The CDR3 coding sequence is TGTGCCGCGGGCGGTCCCAAGAGGTCCCAGTACTTC. Translating it yields CAAGGPKRSQYF.

V is TRBV5-1 and J is TRBJ2-7; 12 bases align to TRBD2. This CDR3 region has 18 residues. Germline V CDR1 and CDR2: SGHRS, YFSETQ. V dropped 2 bases and J dropped 0; count of bases not matched to a gene: 9. CDR3 sequence: CASSFGLAGGGTSYEQYF. CDR3 coding DNA: TGCGCCAGCAGCTTTGGGCTAGCGGGAGGGGGAACCTCCTACGAGCAGTACTTC.

This chain uses TRBV29-1 with TRBJ2-5; TRBD2 matches at 10 bases. The CDR3 consists of 14 residues. The germline gives CDR1 SQVTM, CDR2 ANQGSEA. Germline trimming cut 6 bases from V and 5 bases from J; bases unmatched to any gene: 9. The CDR3 DNA reads TGCAGCGTCCATAGCGGGAGGACCGGGGAGACCCAGTACTTC. Protein sequence: CSVHSGRTGETQYF.

V is TRBV12-3 or TRBV12-4 and J is TRBJ2-5, with TRBD1 matching 8 bases. After removal of 6 bases from V and 5 bases from J, the junction contained 5 bases not matched to a gene. The CDR3 consists of 13 residues. The CDR3 DNA follows: TGTGCCAGCAGAGGACAGGGAACGGAGACCCAGTACTTC. The encoded protein is CASRGQGTETQYF.

This clonotype was recorded a few times. This rearrangement joins TRBV30 to TRBJ2-7, with D possibly TRBD1 on 6 matching bases. This CDR3 contains 15 residues. The V gene lost 3 bases and the J gene lost 0 bases, with 15 bases spanning the gap. CDR1 is GTSNPN and CDR2 is SVGIG in the germline V gene (reference sequence). The CDR3 bases are TGTGCCTGGAGAACCGGGACACACTCCTCCTACGAGCAGTACTTC. Translated: CAWRTGTHSSYEQYF.